This is a list of T cell receptor beta chains from one sample in a study of fetal regulatory T cell absence and autoimmunity. Libraries were prepared by immunoSEQ multiplex PCR; TCRdb keeps only in-frame clonotypes and omits some of them. The table has more than 90,000 clones, 72% seen once; the top ten hold about 2.1%. Sequencing was performed on pancreas tissue. Source of these receptors: a male donor with IPEX syndrome. The CDR3 runs from the conserved cysteine through the conserved F or W. The D gene is left open where the match is weak. Only some rows state a clone size, as once, few, many or a class for expanded clones.

v_call	d_call	j_call	clone_size	cdr3_nt	cdr3_aa
TRBV18	-	TRBJ1-1	-	TGTGCCAGCTCACCCGCCATAGTATTACCGGGAGCTTTCTTT	CASSPAIVLPGAFF
TRBV19	-	TRBJ1-2	-	TGTGCCAGTAGTATAGGGGCGGCCCGACCTAACTATGGCTACACCTTC	CASSIGAARPNYGYTF
TRBV19	TRBD1	TRBJ1-1	few	TGTGCCAGTAGGGGGACAGGGGTCACTGAAGCTTTCTTT	CASRGTGVTEAFF
TRBV9	TRBD2	TRBJ2-1	-	TGTGCCAGCAGCTCCAACCCCACTAGCGCCAATGAGCAGTTCTTC	CASSSNPTSANEQFF
TRBV11-3	TRBD2	TRBJ2-5	-	TGTGCCAGCAGCCCCGGTACTAGCGGGGAAGAGACCCAGTACTTC	CASSPGTSGEETQYF
TRBV5-1	-	TRBJ1-1	-	TGCGCCAGCTCACAGGGTGACGGCACTGAAGCTTTCTTT	CASSQGDGTEAFF
TRBV7-6	-	TRBJ2-7	-	TGTGCCAGCAGCTCTACTTCTCGGTACGAGCAGTACTTC	CASSSTSRYEQYF
TRBV7-2	TRBD1	TRBJ1-1	-	TGTGCCAGCAGCTGGACAGGGAACACTGAAGCTTTCTTT	CASSWTGNTEAFF
TRBV27	-	TRBJ2-6	-	TGTGCCAGCAGTCCATTGACCCCCTCTGGGGCCAACGTCCTGACTTTC	CASSPLTPSGANVLTF
TRBV27	TRBD1	TRBJ1-2	-	TGTGCCAGCAGTTCACTACCTCGACAGGGGGGCTACACCTTC	CASSSLPRQGGYTF
TRBV5-6	-	TRBJ2-1	-	TGTGCCAGCAGCTTGGAGATTATGGGGTTATCCTACAATGAGCAGTTCTTC	CASSLEIMGLSYNEQFF
TRBV4-2	TRBD1	TRBJ2-4	-	TGTGCCAGCAGCCAAGCAACCGGGACAGGGAACATTCAGTACTTC	CASSQATGTGNIQYF
TRBV6-1	-	TRBJ1-1	-	TGTGCCAGCAGTGACCCACAGAACACTGAAGCTTTCTTT	CASSDPQNTEAFF
TRBV7-2	TRBD2	TRBJ2-7	-	TGTGCCAGCAGCCTGGGACTAGCGGGTTTCTCCTACGAGCAGTACTTC	CASSLGLAGFSYEQYF
TRBV27	-	TRBJ2-6	-	TGTGCCAGCAGTTTATCCCCAGGGGCTGGGGCCAACGTCCTGACTTTC	CASSLSPGAGANVLTF
TRBV27	-	TRBJ1-6	-	TGTGCCAGCGGCTTTTTAGACTCCTATAATTCACCCCTCCACTTT	CASGFLDSYNSPLHF
TRBV7-2	-	TRBJ2-7	-	TGTGCCAGCAGCTTAGGCGCCGGGCAGTACGAGCAGTACTTC	CASSLGAGQYEQYF
TRBV2	-	TRBJ1-2	-	TGTGCCAGCAGTGCGGGAACAGGGATTTATGGCTACACCTTC	CASSAGTGIYGYTF
TRBV4-1	-	TRBJ2-1	-	TGCGCCAGCAGCCAAGTGGGGCCGAACAATGAGCAGTTCTTC	CASSQVGPNNEQFF
TRBV18	-	TRBJ2-1	-	TGTGCCAGCTCCGCGGCCCTCGGCGGGGTTACGTCCTACAATGAGCAGTTCTTC	CASSAALGGVTSYNEQFF
TRBV9	TRBD2	TRBJ2-1	-	TGTGCCAGCAGCGTAGGAACTCTAACGGGACTAGCGGACAATGAGCAGTTCTTC	CASSVGTLTGLADNEQFF
TRBV27	-	TRBJ1-1	-	TGTGCCAGCAGCTTAACTCGGGGGGCGACTGGCACTGAAGCTTTCTTT	CASSLTRGATGTEAFF
TRBV11-3	-	TRBJ2-3	-	TGTGCCAGCAGCCTCTCACCGGGACTGTACACAGATACGCAGTATTTT	CASSLSPGLYTDTQYF